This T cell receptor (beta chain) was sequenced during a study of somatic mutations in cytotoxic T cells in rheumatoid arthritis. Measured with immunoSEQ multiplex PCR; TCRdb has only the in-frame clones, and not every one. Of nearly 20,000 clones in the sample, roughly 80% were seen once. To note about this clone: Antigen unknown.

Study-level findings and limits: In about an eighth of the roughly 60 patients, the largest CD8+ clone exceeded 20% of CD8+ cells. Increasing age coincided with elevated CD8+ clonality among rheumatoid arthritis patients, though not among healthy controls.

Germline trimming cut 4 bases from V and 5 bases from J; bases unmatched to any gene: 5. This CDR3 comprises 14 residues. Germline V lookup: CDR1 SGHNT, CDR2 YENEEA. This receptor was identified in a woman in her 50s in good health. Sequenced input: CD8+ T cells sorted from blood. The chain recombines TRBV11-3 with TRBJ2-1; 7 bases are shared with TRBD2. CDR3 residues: CASSSAGLNNEQFF. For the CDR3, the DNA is TGTGCCAGCAGCTCAGCGGGACTAAACAATGAGCAGTTCTTC.